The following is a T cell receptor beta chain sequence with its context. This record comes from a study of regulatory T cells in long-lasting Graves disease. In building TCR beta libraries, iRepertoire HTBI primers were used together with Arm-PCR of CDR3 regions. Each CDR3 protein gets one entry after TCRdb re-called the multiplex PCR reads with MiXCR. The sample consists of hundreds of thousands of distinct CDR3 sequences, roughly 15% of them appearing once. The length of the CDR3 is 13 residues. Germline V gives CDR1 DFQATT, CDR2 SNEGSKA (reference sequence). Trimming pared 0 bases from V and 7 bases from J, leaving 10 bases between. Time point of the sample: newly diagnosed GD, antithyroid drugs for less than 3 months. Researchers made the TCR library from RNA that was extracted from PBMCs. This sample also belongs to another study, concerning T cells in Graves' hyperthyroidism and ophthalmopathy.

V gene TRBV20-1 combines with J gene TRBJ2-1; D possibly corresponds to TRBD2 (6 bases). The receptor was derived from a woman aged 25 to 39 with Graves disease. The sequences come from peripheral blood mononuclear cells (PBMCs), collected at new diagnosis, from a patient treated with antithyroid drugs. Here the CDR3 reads CSAREFSGNEQFF. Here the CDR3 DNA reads TGCAGTGCTAGAGAGTTTAGCGGTAATGAGCAGTTCTTC.